The T cell receptor beta chain under discussion was sequenced for a study of vaccination and CD4 T cells after COVID-19. The CDR3 consists of 14 residues. Germline CDR1 is MNHEY and CDR2 is SVGEGT. The germline V and J ends were trimmed by 7 bases and 3 bases, with 13 bases remaining between them. With the Oncomine TCR Beta short-read assay, DNA from cultured CD4+ T cells was sequenced. Genomic DNA from cultured CD4+ T cells was extracted. TCRdb itself ran the PCR reads through MiXCR, one entry per CDR3 protein. The profile shows some 8,900 distinct CDR3 sequences, about 32% of them singletons. Treatment indicated: roughly ten-day PBMC culture with coronavirus spike peptide pools or control peptides (ViraFEST assay). Harvesting of the unexposed donor's CD4+ T cells predated the COVID-19 pandemic (2011-2018). IL-2 (about 10 IU/ml) and peptide pools (10 ug/ml) were added to cultures of two million PBMCs per well. The cultures had half their medium swapped for fresh IL-2 medium on days 3 and 7. Cells permitting, SARS-CoV-2 S/N served as probes for unexposed-donor CD4+ T cells, and four cold-coronavirus spikes did too.

Study-level results: Spike mono-reactivity was found in 304 of 307 vaccine-specific clones from convalescent patients.

This clonotype has just a few counts. Its antigen is not identified. The chain joins TRBV6-2 or TRBV6-3 to TRBJ1-5, with D possibly TRBD1 on 5 matching bases. The source material was CD4+ T cells from blood, cultured in vitro. This receptor was taken from a human donor in good health. The CDR3 DNA is TGTGCCAGCACTTGGGGGAGCAACAATCAGCCCCAGCATTTT. Its translation is CASTWGSNNQPQHF.